These T cell receptor beta chains were read from a single sample in a study of blood T cell repertoires in COVID-19. TCRdb's copy holds only in-frame clones and misses some; the assay was immunoSEQ multiplex PCR. The sample holds 95,000 to 150,000 clones, roughly 70% seen once. Sequenced input: peripheral blood. The receptors were gathered from a human donor with acute or convalescent COVID-19. The donor label of this sample is uncertain. Both conserved end residues are part of each CDR3. The D gene is left open where the match is weak. Clone sizes are given selectively: once, few, many, or a class where the clone is expanded.

>TRBV29-1|-|-|TRBJ1-3
TGCAGCTTCCGAGGGGGTTTAAACACCATATATTTT
CSFRGGLNTIYF
>TRBV2|-|many|TRBJ1-2
TGTGCCAGCACACCGCGGGAGCGCACTAACTATGGCTACACCTTC
CASTPRERTNYGYTF
>TRBV6-6|TRBD2|-|TRBJ2-6
TGTGCCAGCAGTCCACTGGGGGCCGGAGGACTAGCGGGGGGCTCTGGGGCCAACGTCCTGACTTTC
CASSPLGAGGLAGGSGANVLTF
>TRBV9|-|-|TRBJ2-2
TGTGCCAGCAGCGTAGCGGCCGGGGAGCTGTTTTTT
CASSVAAGELFF
>TRBV13|TRBD1|-|TRBJ1-6
TGTGCCAGCAGTTTGCCCGGGACAGGGGGCGATTCACCCCTCCACTTT
CASSLPGTGGDSPLHF
>TRBV4-1|TRBD2|-|TRBJ2-2
TGCGCCAGCAGCCGTAGGACTAGCGGGAACACCGGGGAGCTGTTTTTT
CASSRRTSGNTGELFF
>TRBV11-3|TRBD1|-|TRBJ2-7
TGTGCCAGCAGCTTGTCCGGGACAGAGGGTTACGAGCAGTACTTC
CASSLSGTEGYEQYF
>TRBV5-1|-|-|TRBJ2-1
TGCGCCAGCAGCTTGGATCTCTCCTACAATGAGCAGTTCTTC
CASSLDLSYNEQFF
>TRBV3-1/TRBV3-2|TRBD1|-|TRBJ1-6
TGTGCCAGCAGCTGGACAGGGTTTGTCGGTTCACCCCTCCACTTT
CASSWTGFVGSPLHF
>TRBV7-2|TRBD1|-|TRBJ2-1
TGTGCCAGCAGAAGATCCGGGACAGTAAACAATGAGCAGTTCTTC
CASRRSGTVNNEQFF
>TRBV5-5|TRBD1|-|TRBJ2-7
TGTGCCAGCAGCTTACAGGGGGGATACGAGCAGTACTTC
CASSLQGGYEQYF
>TRBV27|TRBD1|once|TRBJ1-6
TGTGCCAGCAGTTTGGGGACAGGGGTTGGTTCACCCCTCCACTTT
CASSLGTGVGSPLHF
>TRBV1|-|many|TRBJ2-2
TGCACCAGCAGCCAAGATCGATTGGACAGGGGGGATACCGGGGAGCTGTTTTTT
CTSSQDRLDRGDTGELFF
>TRBV7-3|-|few|TRBJ2-5
TGTGCCAGCAGCTCAGGGGAATCAGAGACCCAGTACTTC
CASSSGESETQYF
>TRBV24-1|-|-|TRBJ2-3
TGTGCCACCAGTGATTTGACAGCTAGCACAGATACGCAGTATTTT
CATSDLTASTDTQYF
>TRBV2|TRBD1|-|TRBJ2-7
TGTGCCAGCAGTGCGGAACAGGGGCTCTTCGAGCAGTACTTC
CASSAEQGLFEQYF
>TRBV18|TRBD1|-|TRBJ1-1
TGTGCCAGCTCACCCAGGGGGCAAGGTTGGAACACTGAAGCTTTCTTT
CASSPRGQGWNTEAFF
>TRBV20-1|-|-|TRBJ1-2
TGCAGTGCTAGCCAGGGCCGGGGCTACACCTTC
CSASQGRGYTF
>TRBV7-2|TRBD1|many|TRBJ2-2
TGTGCCAGCAGCTTTACCGGGACAGCAGGGGAGCTGTTTTTT
CASSFTGTAGELFF
>TRBV28|TRBD1|-|TRBJ2-3
TGTGCCAGCAGTTTTTACGACAGGGGGCGCCCAGATACGCAGTATTTT
CASSFYDRGRPDTQYF
>TRBV4-1|-|-|TRBJ1-2
TGCGCCAGCAGCCAAGATGGGGATCTTTATCCCAATGACAGAGACTATGGCTACACCTTC
CASSQDGDLYPNDRDYGYTF
>TRBV5-8|-|once|TRBJ1-4
TGTGCCAGCAGCCCCGGGTCAGCAACTAATGAAAAACTGTTTTTT
CASSPGSATNEKLFF
>TRBV2|TRBD1|once|TRBJ1-5
TGTGCCAGCAGTGGACAGGGGGCAATCAGTCAGCCCCAGCATTTT
CASSGQGAISQPQHF